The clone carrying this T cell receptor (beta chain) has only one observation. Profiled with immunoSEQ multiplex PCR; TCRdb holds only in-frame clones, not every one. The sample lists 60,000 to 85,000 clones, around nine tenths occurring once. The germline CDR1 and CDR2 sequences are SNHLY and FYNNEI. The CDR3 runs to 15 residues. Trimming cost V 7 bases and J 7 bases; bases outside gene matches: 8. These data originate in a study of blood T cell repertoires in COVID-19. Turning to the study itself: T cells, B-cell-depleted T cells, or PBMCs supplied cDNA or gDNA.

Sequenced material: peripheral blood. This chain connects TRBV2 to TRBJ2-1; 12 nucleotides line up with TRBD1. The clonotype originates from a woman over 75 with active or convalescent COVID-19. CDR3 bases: TGTGCCAGCACTATTTCGGGACAGGGGGCGAATGAGCAGTTCTTC. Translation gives CASTISGQGANEQFF.